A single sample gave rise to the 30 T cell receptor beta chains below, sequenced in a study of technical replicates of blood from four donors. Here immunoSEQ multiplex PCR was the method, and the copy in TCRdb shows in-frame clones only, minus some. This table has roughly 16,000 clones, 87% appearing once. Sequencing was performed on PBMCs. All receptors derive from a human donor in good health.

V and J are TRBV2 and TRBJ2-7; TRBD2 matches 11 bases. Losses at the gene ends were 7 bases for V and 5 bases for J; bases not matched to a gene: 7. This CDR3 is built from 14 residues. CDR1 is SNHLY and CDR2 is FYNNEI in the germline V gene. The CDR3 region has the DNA TGTGCCAGCACGATAGGACTAGCGGGTAACGAGCAGTACTTC. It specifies CASTIGLAGNEQYF.

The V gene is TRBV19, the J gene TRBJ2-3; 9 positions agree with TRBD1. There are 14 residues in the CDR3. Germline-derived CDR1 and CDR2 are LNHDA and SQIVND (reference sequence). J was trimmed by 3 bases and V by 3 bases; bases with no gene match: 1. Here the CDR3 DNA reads TGTGCCAGTAGTATCGACAGGGGGACAGATACGCAGTATTTT. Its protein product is CASSIDRGTDTQYF.

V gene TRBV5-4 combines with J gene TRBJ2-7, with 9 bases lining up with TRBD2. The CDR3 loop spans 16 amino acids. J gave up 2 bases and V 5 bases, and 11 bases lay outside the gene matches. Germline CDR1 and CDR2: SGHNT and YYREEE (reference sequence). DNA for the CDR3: TGTGCCAGCAGTCAAGGAGGGACTAGCTTTCCCTACGAGCAGTACTTC. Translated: CASSQGGTSFPYEQYF. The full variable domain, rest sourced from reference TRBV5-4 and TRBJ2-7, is ETGVTQSPTHLIKTRGQQVTLRCSSQSGHNTVSWYQQALGQGPQFIFQYYREEENGRGNFPPRFSGLQFPNYSSELNVNALELDDSALYLCASSQGGTSFPYEQYFGPGTRLTVT.

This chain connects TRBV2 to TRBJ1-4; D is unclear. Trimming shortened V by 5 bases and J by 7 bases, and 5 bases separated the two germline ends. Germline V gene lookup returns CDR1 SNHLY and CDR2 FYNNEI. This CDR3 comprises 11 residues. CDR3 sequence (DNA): TGTGCCAGCAGTCGGGGTGAAAAACTGTTTTTT. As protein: CASSRGEKLFF. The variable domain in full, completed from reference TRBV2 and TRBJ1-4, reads EPEVTQTPSHQVTQMGQEVILRCVPISNHLYFYWYRQILGQKVEFLVSFYNNEISEKSEIFDDQFSVERPDGSNFTLKIRSTKLEDSAMYFCASSRGEKLFFGSGTQLSVL.

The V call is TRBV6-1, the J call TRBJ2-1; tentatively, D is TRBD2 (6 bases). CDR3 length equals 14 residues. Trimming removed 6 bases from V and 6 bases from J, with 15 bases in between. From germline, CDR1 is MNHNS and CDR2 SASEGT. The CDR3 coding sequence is TGTGCCAGCAGGGCGGGACTCCACGGCAATGAGCAGTTCTTC. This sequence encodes CASRAGLHGNEQFF.

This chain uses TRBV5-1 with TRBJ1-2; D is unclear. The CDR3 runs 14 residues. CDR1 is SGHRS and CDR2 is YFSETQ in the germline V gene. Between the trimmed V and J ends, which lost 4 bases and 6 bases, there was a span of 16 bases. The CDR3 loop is CASSGGLPPDGYTF. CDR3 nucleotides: TGCGCCAGCAGCGGAGGGCTCCCTCCAGATGGCTACACCTTC.

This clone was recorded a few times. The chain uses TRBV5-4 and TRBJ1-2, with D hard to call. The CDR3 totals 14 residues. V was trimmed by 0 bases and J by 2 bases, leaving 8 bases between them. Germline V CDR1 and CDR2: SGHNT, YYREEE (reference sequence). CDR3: CASSLGGTNYGYTF. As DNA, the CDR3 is TGTGCCAGCAGCTTGGGCGGTACCAACTATGGCTACACCTTC.

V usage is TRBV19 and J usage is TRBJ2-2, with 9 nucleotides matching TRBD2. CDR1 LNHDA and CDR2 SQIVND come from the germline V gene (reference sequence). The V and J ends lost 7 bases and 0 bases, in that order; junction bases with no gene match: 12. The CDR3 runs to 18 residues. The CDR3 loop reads CASKRGAGGWTNTGELFF. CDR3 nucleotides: TGTGCCAGTAAAAGGGGAGCGGGAGGCTGGACGAACACCGGGGAGCTGTTTTTT.

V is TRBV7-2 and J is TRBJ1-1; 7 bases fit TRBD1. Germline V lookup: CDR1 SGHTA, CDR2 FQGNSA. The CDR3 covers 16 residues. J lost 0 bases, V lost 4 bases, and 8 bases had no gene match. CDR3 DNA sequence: TGTGCCAGCAGCTCCGGACAGGCGATAATGAACACTGAAGCTTTCTTT. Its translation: CASSSGQAIMNTEAFF.

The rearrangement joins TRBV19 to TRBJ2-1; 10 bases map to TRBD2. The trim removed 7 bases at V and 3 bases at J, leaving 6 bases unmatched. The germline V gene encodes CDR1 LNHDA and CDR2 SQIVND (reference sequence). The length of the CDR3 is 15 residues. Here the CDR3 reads CASTSGTSVYNEQFF. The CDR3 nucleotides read TGTGCCAGTACTTCCGGGACTAGCGTCTACAATGAGCAGTTCTTC.

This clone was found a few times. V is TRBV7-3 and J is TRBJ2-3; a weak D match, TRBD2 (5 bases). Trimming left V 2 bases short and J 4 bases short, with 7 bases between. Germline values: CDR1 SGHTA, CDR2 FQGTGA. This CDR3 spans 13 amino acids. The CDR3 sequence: CASSLQEADTQYF. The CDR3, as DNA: TGTGCCAGCAGCTTACAGGAGGCAGATACGCAGTATTTT.

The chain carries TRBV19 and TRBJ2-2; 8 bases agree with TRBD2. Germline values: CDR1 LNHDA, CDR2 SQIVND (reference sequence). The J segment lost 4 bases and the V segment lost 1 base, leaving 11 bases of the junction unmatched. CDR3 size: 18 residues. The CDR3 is CASSIAGLAQPGTGELFF. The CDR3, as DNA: TGTGCCAGTAGTATAGCCGGACTAGCCCAACCGGGCACCGGGGAGCTGTTTTTT.

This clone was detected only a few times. The CDR3 DNA reads as TGTGCCAGCAGTCAGCAGGGGCCCGATCAGCCCCAGCATTTT. Amino acid sequence: CASSQQGPDQPQHF. The genes are TRBV6-5 and TRBJ1-5; D may be TRBD1 (6 bases). Trimming left V 5 bases short and J 5 bases short, with 13 bases between. This CDR3 has 14 amino acids. Per the germline V gene, CDR1 is MNHEY and CDR2 is SVGAGI.

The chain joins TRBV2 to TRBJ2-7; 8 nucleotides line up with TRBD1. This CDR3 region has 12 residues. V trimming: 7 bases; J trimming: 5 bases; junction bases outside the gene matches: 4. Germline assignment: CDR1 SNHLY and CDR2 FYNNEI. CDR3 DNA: TGTGCCAGCACCATACAGGGGGACGAGCAGTACTTC. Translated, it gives CASTIQGDEQYF.

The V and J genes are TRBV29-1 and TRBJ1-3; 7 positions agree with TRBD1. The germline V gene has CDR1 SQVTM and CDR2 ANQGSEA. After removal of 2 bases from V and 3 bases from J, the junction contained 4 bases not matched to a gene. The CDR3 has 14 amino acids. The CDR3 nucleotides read TGCAGCGTTGAATCGACAGGGCTTGGAAACACCATATATTTT. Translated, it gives CSVESTGLGNTIYF.

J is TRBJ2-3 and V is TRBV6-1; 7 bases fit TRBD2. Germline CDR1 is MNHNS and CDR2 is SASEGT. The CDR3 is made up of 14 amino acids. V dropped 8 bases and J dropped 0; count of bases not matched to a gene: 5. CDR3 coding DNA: TGTGCCAGCGGTCAGGGACTAAGCACAGATACGCAGTATTTT. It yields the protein CASGQGLSTDTQYF.

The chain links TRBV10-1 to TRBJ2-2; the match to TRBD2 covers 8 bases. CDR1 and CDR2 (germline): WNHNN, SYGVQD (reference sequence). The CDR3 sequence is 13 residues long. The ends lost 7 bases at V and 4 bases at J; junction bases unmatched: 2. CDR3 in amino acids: CASKAGGTGELFF. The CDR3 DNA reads TGCGCCAGCAAGGCGGGAGGCACCGGGGAGCTGTTTTTT.

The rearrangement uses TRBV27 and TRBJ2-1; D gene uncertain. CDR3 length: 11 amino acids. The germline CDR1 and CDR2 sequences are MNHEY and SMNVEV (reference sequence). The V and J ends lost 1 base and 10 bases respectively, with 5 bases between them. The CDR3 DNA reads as TGTGCCAGCAGTTTATTCGGGGAGCAGTTCTTC. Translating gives CASSLFGEQFF.

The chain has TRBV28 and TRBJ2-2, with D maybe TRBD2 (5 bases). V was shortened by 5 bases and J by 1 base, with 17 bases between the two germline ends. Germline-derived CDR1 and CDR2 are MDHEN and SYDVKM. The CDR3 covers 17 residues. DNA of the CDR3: TGTGCCAGCAGTCCCACGTCTTTGGACTGGAACACCGGGGAGCTGTTTTTT. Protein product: CASSPTSLDWNTGELFF.

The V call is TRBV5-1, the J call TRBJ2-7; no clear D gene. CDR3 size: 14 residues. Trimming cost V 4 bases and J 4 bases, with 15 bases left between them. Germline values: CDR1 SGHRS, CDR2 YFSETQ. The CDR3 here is CASSNGSPEYEQYF. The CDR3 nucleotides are TGCGCCAGCAGCAACGGGTCCCCCGAGTACGAGCAGTACTTC.

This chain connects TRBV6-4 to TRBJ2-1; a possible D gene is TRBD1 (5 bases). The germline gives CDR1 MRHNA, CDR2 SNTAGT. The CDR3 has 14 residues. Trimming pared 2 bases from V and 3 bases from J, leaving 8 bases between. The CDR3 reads CASSDKGDYNEQFF. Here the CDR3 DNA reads TGTGCCAGCAGTGACAAAGGGGACTACAATGAGCAGTTCTTC.

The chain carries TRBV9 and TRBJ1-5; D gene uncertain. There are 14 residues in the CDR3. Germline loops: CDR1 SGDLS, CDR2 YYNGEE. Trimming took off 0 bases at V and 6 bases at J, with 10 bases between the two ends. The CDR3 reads CASSVGTGSQPQHF. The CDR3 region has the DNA TGTGCCAGCAGCGTAGGCACGGGGAGTCAGCCCCAGCATTTT.

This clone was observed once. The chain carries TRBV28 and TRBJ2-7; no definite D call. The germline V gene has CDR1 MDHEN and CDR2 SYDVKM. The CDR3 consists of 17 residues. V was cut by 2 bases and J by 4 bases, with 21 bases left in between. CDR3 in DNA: TGTGCCAGCAGTTTAATTTCTTGGTTGGGCAGAACGTACGAGCAGTACTTC. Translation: CASSLISWLGRTYEQYF.

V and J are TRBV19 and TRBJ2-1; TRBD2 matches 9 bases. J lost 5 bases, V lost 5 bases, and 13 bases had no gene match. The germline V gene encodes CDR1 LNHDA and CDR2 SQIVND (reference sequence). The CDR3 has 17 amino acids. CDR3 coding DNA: TGTGCCAGTAGTGCGATAGAGGCGGGAGGGCGGGACAATGAGCAGTTCTTC. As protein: CASSAIEAGGRDNEQFF.

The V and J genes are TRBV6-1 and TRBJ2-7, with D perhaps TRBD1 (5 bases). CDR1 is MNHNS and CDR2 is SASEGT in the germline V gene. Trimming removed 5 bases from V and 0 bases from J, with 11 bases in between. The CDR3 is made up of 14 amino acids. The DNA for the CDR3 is TGTGCCAGCAGTTCTGACAGATACTCCTACGAGCAGTACTTC. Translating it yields CASSSDRYSYEQYF.

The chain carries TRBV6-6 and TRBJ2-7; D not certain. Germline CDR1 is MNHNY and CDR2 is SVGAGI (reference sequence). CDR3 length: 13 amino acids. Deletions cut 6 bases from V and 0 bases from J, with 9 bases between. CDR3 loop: CASRQTVSYEQYF. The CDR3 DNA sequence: TGTGCCAGCAGGCAGACTGTCTCCTACGAGCAGTACTTC.

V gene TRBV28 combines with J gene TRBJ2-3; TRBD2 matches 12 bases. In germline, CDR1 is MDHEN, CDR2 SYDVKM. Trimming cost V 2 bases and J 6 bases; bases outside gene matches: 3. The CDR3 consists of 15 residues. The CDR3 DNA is TGTGCCAGCAGTTTACTAGCGGGAGGGACTGATACGCAGTATTTT. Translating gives CASSLLAGGTDTQYF.

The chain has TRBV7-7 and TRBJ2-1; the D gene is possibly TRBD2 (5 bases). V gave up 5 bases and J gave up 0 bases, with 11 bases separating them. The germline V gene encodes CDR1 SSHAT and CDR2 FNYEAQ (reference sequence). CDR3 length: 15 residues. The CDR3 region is CASSRDGSSYNEQFF. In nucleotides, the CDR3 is TGTGCCAGCAGCCGCGATGGGAGCTCCTACAATGAGCAGTTCTTC. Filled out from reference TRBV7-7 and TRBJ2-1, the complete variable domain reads GAGVSQSPRYKVTKRGQDVTLRCDPISSHATLYWYQQALGQGPEFLTYFNYEAQPDKSGLPSDRFSAERPEGSISTLTIQRTEQRDSAMYRCASSRDGSSYNEQFFGPGTRLTVL.

The CDR3 coding sequence is TGTGCCAGCAGCCCCCGACAGGGCCCCAATGAGCAGTTCTTC. It specifies CASSPRQGPNEQFF. This chain links TRBV11-2 with TRBJ2-1; 7 bases map to TRBD1. The CDR3 sequence is 14 residues long. V was pared by 5 bases and J by 6 bases, with 7 bases of the junction left unmatched. The germline V gene encodes CDR1 SGHAT and CDR2 FQNNGV.

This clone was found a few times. CDR3 sequence reads: CASSGLAGGPDTQYF. Here the CDR3 DNA reads TGTGCCAGCAGTGGACTAGCGGGAGGGCCAGATACGCAGTATTTT. V usage is TRBV6-1 and J usage is TRBJ2-3, with 14 bases aligning to TRBD2. The V gene's germline CDR1 is MNHNS and CDR2 SASEGT. V was pared by 4 bases and J by 4 bases, with 1 base of the junction left unmatched. The CDR3 length is 15 residues.